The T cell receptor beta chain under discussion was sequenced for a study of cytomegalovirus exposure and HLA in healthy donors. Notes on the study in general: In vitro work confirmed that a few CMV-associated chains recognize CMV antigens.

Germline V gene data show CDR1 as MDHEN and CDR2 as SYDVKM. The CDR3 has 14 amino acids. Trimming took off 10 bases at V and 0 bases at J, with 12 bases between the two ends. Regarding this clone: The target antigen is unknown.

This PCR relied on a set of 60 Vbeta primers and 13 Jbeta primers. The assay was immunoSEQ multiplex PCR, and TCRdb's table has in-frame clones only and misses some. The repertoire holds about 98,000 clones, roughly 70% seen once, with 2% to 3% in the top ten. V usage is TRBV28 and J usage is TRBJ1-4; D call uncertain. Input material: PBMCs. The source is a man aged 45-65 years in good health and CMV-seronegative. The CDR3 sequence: CATAESATNEKLFF. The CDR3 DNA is TGTGCCACCGCCGAGAGTGCAACTAATGAAAAACTGTTTTTT.